These T cell receptor beta chains were read from a single sample in a study of T-cell memory formation after mild COVID-19. TCRdb reanalysed the 5' RACE reads using MiXCR and keeps one entry per CDR3 protein. The table lists 350,000 to 450,000 distinct CDR3 sequences, 25% to 30% of them singletons. Sequencing was done on a sample of PBMCs or a T cell subset sorted from them (not recorded which). The origin of the receptors is an adult woman who had mild COVID-19 (a few samples of this study predate the infection). Cell type and time point are not known. Each CDR3 is given with its conserved first and last residue. The D gene is left open where the match is weak. For some rows the clone size is stated as once, few or many, or as a class when expanded; others skip it.

d_call,j_call,v_call,clone_size,cdr3_nt,cdr3_aa
TRBD1,TRBJ2-2,TRBV29-1,few,TGCAGCGTTGTCACAGGGGGTTTCACCGGGGAGCTGTTTTTT,CSVVTGGFTGELFF
.,TRBJ2-3,TRBV20-1,many,TGCAGTGCTTGGAACCGGGACACAGGCACAGATACGCAGTATTTT,CSAWNRDTGTDTQYF
.,TRBJ2-1,TRBV15,.,TGTGCCACCAGCAGAGACAGGGACTCCAATTACAATGAGCAGTTCTTC,CATSRDRDSNYNEQFF
.,TRBJ2-5,TRBV12-3/TRBV12-4,.,TGTGCCAGCAGTTTACAGGGGGAGGTAGGGACCCAGTACTTC,CASSLQGEVGTQYF
TRBD1,TRBJ1-2,TRBV19,.,TGTGCCAGTGGATCAGACAGGGGGCGAACTAACTATGGCTACACCTTC,CASGSDRGRTNYGYTF
.,TRBJ1-4,TRBV20-1,few,TGCAGTGCTAAACCGACAGGCGGTAATGAAAAACTGTTTTTT,CSAKPTGGNEKLFF
TRBD2,TRBJ2-3,TRBV7-3,.,TGTGCCAGCAGCTTAACTAGCGGGGGGTACACAGATACGCAGTATTTT,CASSLTSGGYTDTQYF
.,TRBJ2-5,TRBV19,.,TGTGCCAGTAGTATATACGTACAAGAGACCCAGTACTTC,CASSIYVQETQYF
.,TRBJ2-5,TRBV12-3/TRBV12-4,few,TGTGCCAGCAGTCTGACACGGATAGAGACCCAGTACTTC,CASSLTRIETQYF
TRBD2,TRBJ2-7,TRBV5-1,.,TGCGCCAGCAGCTGGGGAGGGAACGAGCAGTACTTC,CASSWGGNEQYF
.,TRBJ2-1,TRBV27,.,TGTGCCAGCAGTTTAAAGGGCGATGAGCAGTTCTTC,CASSLKGDEQFF
.,TRBJ2-1,TRBV9,few,TGTGCCAGCAGCGTAGCTGGTCGGGACGGTATGGACAATGAGCAGTTCTTC,CASSVAGRDGMDNEQFF
TRBD1,TRBJ2-3,TRBV12-3/TRBV12-4,.,TGTGCCAGCAGTCAGGACAGGTCCCCAGATACGCAGTATTTT,CASSQDRSPDTQYF
TRBD2,TRBJ2-1,TRBV7-6,once,TGTGCCAGCAGCTTAACTAGCGGAGCAAGCGATGAGCAGTTCTTC,CASSLTSGASDEQFF
.,TRBJ2-4,TRBV2,.,TGTGCCAGCAGTGAAGGATCCGGCCCGGAGGGAAACATTCAGTACTTC,CASSEGSGPEGNIQYF
TRBD1,TRBJ2-7,TRBV4-2,.,TGTGCCAGCAGCCACCCCGGACAGGGGAGTGAGCAGTACTTC,CASSHPGQGSEQYF
.,TRBJ1-1,TRBV29-1,few,TGCAGCGCCAAGAGGGGTATAGGCACTGAAGCTTTCTTT,CSAKRGIGTEAFF
.,TRBJ2-2,TRBV11-3,.,TGTGCCAGCAGCTTAGCCTCAACGAACACCGGGGAGCTGTTTTTT,CASSLASTNTGELFF
TRBD2,TRBJ2-2,TRBV9,.,TGTGCCAGCCGCCCTGGACTAGCGGGTGGCACCGGGGAGCTGTTTTTT,CASRPGLAGGTGELFF
TRBD1,TRBJ1-2,TRBV5-1,many,TGCGCCAGCAGCCAGGGACAGGGGGACTATGGCTACACCTTC,CASSQGQGDYGYTF
.,TRBJ2-7,TRBV4-2,.,TGTGCCAGCAGCCATCTCCGGGACCGGAACGAGCAGTACTTC,CASSHLRDRNEQYF
.,TRBJ1-1,TRBV7-9,.,TGTGCCAGCAGCTTGAGGGACCCGAACACTGAAGCTTTCTTT,CASSLRDPNTEAFF
.,TRBJ2-3,TRBV11-3,.,TGTGCCAGCAGACGGACACAGAGCACAGATACGCAGTATTTT,CASRRTQSTDTQYF
.,TRBJ1-2,TRBV2,.,TGTGCCAGCGCCTCCCTTTTTGACAGCCACTATGGCTACACCTTC,CASASLFDSHYGYTF
TRBD2,TRBJ2-1,TRBV14,.,TGTGCCAGCAGCGCAGGGACTAGCGGGGTTTATGAGCAGTTCTTC,CASSAGTSGVYEQFF
.,TRBJ1-5,TRBV7-2,.,TGTGCCAGCAGCTTAGTCAGGGGAGATCAGCCCCAGCATTTT,CASSLVRGDQPQHF
TRBD2,TRBJ2-1,TRBV5-1,.,TGCGCCAGCAGCCTTCGGACTAGCGGGTCCGGTGAGCAGTTCTTC,CASSLRTSGSGEQFF
TRBD1,TRBJ2-7,TRBV24-1,.,TGTGCCACCAGTGATCTCGGGACAGGGGGCTACGAGCAGTACTTC,CATSDLGTGGYEQYF
TRBD2,TRBJ2-3,TRBV6-6,few,TGTGCCAGCAGTAGCACTAGCGGGGCACGGTATTTT,CASSSTSGARYF
TRBD1,TRBJ2-3,TRBV27,few,TGTGCCAGCAGTCCCCTGACAGGGGGCACAGATACGCAGTATTTT,CASSPLTGGTDTQYF
.,TRBJ2-1,TRBV5-1,few,TGCGCCAGCAGCTTGGACCCAGGGAGCTACAATGAGCAGTTCTTC,CASSLDPGSYNEQFF
.,TRBJ2-7,TRBV12-3/TRBV12-4,.,TGTGCCAGCGGCGATGCGGGGCACTACGAGCAGTACTTC,CASGDAGHYEQYF
.,TRBJ2-5,TRBV7-2,few,TGTGCCAGCAGACTAGCCGACAGGGTGGAGCAAGAGACCCAGTACTTC,CASRLADRVEQETQYF
.,TRBJ2-1,TRBV11-2,.,TGTGCCAGCAGCCGGACTTGGGCTAGTGAGCAGTTCTTC,CASSRTWASEQFF
TRBD1,TRBJ2-7,TRBV12-3/TRBV12-4,few,TGTGCCAGCAGCACTCTTAAGACAGGGGGCTCCTACGAGCAGTACTTC,CASSTLKTGGSYEQYF
.,TRBJ2-7,TRBV5-6,.,TGTGCCAGCAGCTCGGTCCGGGACCCCCACGAGCAGTACTTC,CASSSVRDPHEQYF
TRBD2,TRBJ2-2,TRBV5-1,.,TGCGCCAGCAGCTTGGGTCTAGCGGGAGTCCAGGGAGGGGAGCTGTTTTTT,CASSLGLAGVQGGELFF
.,TRBJ2-2,TRBV3-1,.,TGTGCCAGCAGCCAAGGGATCTCCGGCCCGAGGACCGGGGAGCTGTTTTTT,CASSQGISGPRTGELFF
.,TRBJ2-5,TRBV25-1,.,TGTGCCAGCAGTGAATGGGCACAGGGAAAAGAGACCCAGTACTTC,CASSEWAQGKETQYF
.,TRBJ2-2,TRBV2,once,TGTGCCAGCAGTGGGGTAGCCACCGGGGAGCTGTTTTTT,CASSGVATGELFF
.,TRBJ2-3,TRBV29-1,few,TGCAGCGTTGCTGTCGGCCGGCAGGGCTTCACAGATACGCAGTATTTT,CSVAVGRQGFTDTQYF
.,TRBJ2-7,TRBV19,few,TGTGCCAGTAGTATCAATGGATACCCTGGATCAATGGTGGGTTACGAGCAGTACTTC,CASSINGYPGSMVGYEQYF
.,TRBJ1-1,TRBV5-1,.,TGCGCCAGCCAGAAGGGGAGCGTGAACACTGAAGCTTTCTTT,CASQKGSVNTEAFF
TRBD2,TRBJ2-3,TRBV7-6,.,TGTGCCAGCAGCGGTCTAGCGGGGGTCCCCGGCACGCAGTATTTT,CASSGLAGVPGTQYF
.,TRBJ2-2,TRBV6-5,once,TGTGCCAGCAGCGAAGATCGGAACGGGGAGCTGTTTTTT,CASSEDRNGELFF
TRBD1,TRBJ1-2,TRBV4-2,.,TGTGCCAGCAGCCAAGATCTAGCCGGGACAGCCTATGGCTACACCTTC,CASSQDLAGTAYGYTF
.,TRBJ2-5,TRBV29-1,few,TGCAGCGTTGTAACCAGGCAAGAGACCCAGTACTTC,CSVVTRQETQYF
TRBD2,TRBJ2-7,TRBV12-3/TRBV12-4,.,TGTGCCAGCAGCAGACTAGCGGCAAGCTCCTACGAGCAGTACTTC,CASSRLAASSYEQYF
.,TRBJ2-5,TRBV7-9,.,TGTGCCAGCCAGGTCCCCATCGGACAGTTGGGGGCCCAGTACTTC,CASQVPIGQLGAQYF
.,TRBJ2-1,TRBV7-9,.,TGTGCCAGCAGCTTAGGGGCCGCGAGGCAGTTCTTC,CASSLGAARQFF
.,TRBJ2-7,TRBV6-2/TRBV6-3,.,TGTGCCAGCGGGAGACAGTCATACGAGCAGTACTTC,CASGRQSYEQYF
TRBD2,TRBJ2-2,TRBV24-1,.,TGTGCCACCAGTGAACACGGACTAGCGGGAGGAACTTCCGGGGAGCTGTTTTTT,CATSEHGLAGGTSGELFF
.,TRBJ2-3,TRBV7-6,.,TGTGCCAGCAGCTTAGCGTCCCCCCCGGATACGCAGTATTTT,CASSLASPPDTQYF
.,TRBJ2-5,TRBV11-2,.,TGTGCCAGCAGCTTAGATGTGGTAGCAGGGACTCAAGAGACCCAGTACTTC,CASSLDVVAGTQETQYF